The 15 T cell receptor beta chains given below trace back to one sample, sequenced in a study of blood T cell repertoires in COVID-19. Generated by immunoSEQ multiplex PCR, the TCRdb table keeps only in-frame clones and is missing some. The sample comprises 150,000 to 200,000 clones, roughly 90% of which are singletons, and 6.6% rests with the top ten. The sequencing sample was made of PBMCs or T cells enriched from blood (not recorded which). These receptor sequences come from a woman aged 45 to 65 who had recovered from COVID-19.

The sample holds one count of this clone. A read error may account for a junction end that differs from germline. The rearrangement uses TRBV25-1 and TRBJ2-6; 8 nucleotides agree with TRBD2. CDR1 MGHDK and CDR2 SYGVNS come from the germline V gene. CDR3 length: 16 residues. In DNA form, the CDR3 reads TGTGCCAGCCGTGACCGGGGGGGGTCTGGGGCCAACGTCCTGACTTTC. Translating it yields CASRDRGGSGANVLTF.

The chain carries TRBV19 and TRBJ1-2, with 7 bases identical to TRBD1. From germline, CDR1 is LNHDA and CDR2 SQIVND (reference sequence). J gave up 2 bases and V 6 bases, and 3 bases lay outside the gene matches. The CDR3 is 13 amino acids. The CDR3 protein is CASRKQGNYGYTF. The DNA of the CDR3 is TGTGCCAGTAGGAAACAGGGGAACTATGGCTACACCTTC.

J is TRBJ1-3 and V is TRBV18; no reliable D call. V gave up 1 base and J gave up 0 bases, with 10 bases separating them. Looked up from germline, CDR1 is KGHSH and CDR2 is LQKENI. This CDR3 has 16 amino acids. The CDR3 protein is CASSPQGGVSGNTIYF. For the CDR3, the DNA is TGTGCCAGCTCACCACAGGGCGGGGTCTCTGGAAACACCATATATTTT.

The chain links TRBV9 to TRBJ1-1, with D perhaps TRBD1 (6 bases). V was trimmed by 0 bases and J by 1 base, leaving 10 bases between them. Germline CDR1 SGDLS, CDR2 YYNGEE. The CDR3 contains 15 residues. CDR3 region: CASSVGQVTNTEAFF. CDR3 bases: TGTGCCAGCAGCGTAGGACAGGTAACGAACACTGAAGCTTTCTTT.

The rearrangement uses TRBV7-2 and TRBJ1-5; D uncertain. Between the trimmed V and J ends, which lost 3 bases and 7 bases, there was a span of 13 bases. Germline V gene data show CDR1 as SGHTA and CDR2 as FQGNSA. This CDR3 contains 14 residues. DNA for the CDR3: TGTGCCAGCAGCTTTAGGGATCCGGGACAGCCCCAGCATTTT. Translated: CASSFRDPGQPQHF.

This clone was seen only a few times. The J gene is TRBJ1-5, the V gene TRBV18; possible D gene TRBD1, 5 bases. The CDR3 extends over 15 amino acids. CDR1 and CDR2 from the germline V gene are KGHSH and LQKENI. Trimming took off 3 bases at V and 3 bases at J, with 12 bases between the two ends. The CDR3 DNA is TGTGCCAGCTCACCGGGGGGAGGGCCCAATCAGCCCCAGCATTTT. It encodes CASSPGGGPNQPQHF.

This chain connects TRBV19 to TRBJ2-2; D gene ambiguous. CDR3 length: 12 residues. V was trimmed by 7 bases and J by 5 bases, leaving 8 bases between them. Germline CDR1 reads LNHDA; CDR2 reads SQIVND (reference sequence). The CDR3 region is CASKRRTGELFF. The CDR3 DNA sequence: TGTGCCAGTAAGCGCCGTACCGGGGAGCTGTTTTTT.

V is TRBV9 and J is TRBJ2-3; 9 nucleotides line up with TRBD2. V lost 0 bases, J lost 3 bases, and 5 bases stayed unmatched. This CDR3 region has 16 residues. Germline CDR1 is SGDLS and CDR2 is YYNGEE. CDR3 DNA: TGTGCCAGCAGCGTAGCTGCGGGGGGGCCAACAGATACGCAGTATTTT. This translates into CASSVAAGGPTDTQYF.

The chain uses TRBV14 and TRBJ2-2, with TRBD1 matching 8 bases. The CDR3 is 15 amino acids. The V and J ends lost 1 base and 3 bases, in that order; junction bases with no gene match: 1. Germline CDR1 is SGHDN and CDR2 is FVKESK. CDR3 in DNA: TGTGCCAGCAGCCAAGGACAGGGGTACACCGGGGAGCTGTTTTTT. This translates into CASSQGQGYTGELFF.

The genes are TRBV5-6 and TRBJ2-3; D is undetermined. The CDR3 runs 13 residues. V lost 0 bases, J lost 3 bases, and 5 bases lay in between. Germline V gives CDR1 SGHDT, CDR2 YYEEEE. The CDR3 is CASSLVPTDTQYF. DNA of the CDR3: TGTGCCAGCAGCTTGGTCCCTACAGATACGCAGTATTTT.

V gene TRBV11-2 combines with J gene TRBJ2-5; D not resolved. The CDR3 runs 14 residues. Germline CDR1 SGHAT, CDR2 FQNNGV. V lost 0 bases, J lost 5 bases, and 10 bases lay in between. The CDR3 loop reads CASSLDLKLETQYF. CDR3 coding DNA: TGTGCCAGCAGCTTAGATCTAAAGTTGGAGACCCAGTACTTC.

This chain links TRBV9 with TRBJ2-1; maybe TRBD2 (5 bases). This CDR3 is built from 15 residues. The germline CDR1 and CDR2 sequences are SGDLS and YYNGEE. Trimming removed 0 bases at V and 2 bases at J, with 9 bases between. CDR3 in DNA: TGTGCCAGCAGCGTAGGCCCGACTACCTACAATGAGCAGTTCTTC. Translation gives CASSVGPTTYNEQFF.

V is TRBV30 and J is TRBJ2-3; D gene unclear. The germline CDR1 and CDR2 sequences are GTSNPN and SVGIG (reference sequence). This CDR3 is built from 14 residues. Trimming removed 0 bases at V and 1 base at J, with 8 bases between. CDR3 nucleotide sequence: TGTGCCTGGAGTGTATCAGTGGGCACAGATACGCAGTATTTT. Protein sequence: CAWSVSVGTDTQYF.

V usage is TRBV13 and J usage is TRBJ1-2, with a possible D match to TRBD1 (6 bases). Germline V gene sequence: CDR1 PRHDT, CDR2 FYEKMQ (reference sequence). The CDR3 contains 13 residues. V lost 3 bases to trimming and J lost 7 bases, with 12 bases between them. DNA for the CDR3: TGTGCCAGCAGCTTGATCGGGGGGCCTGGCTACACCTTC. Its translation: CASSLIGGPGYTF.

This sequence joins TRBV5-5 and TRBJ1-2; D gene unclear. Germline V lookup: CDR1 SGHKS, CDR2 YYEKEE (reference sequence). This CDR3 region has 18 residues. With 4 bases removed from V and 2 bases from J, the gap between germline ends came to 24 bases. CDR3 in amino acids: CASSPVQDYKRENYGYTF. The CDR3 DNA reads TGTGCCAGCAGCCCGGTCCAGGACTACAAGAGAGAAAACTATGGCTACACCTTC.